This T cell receptor (beta chain) was identified during a study of neurological immune-mediated disorders. Study-level findings and limits: The level of TCR clonal expansion was highest in patients with HTLV-1-associated myelopathy and lowest in multiple sclerosis, where it fell below the level seen in healthy controls. Subjects shared no identical expanded-clone CDR3 amino acid sequences, suggesting private TCR-beta repertoires in all groups.

The V end was cut by 4 bases, the J end by 6 bases, with 10 bases between. Germline V lookup: CDR1 SQVTM, CDR2 ANQGSEA. The CDR3 consists of 12 residues. The making of cDNA relied on 5'RACE with 10-nucleotide random UMIs. TCRdb re-called the 5' RACE reads through MiXCR, storing one row per CDR3 protein. The sample lists 30,000 to 35,000 distinct CDR3 sequences; roughly 25% were seen once. About this clonotype itself: What it recognizes is unknown.

This chain joins TRBV29-1 and TRBJ1-5; the D gene is possibly TRBD1 (5 bases). The material sequenced was CD4+ T cells from blood. This TCR came from a man aged 45-60 years with HTLV-1-associated myelopathy (HAM/TSP). The CDR3 sequence is CSVGNQGQPQHF. In DNA, the CDR3 is TGCAGCGTTGGGAATCAGGGTCAGCCCCAGCATTTT. Supplemented by reference TRBV29-1 and TRBJ1-5, the full variable domain reads SAVISQKPSRDICQRGTSLTIQCQVDSQVTMMFWYRQQPGQSLTLIATANQGSEATYESGFVIDKFPISRPNLTFSTLTVSNMSPEDSSIYLCSVGNQGQPQHFGDGTRLSIL.